The 32 T cell receptor beta chains below come from one sample, sequenced in a study of cytomegalovirus exposure and HLA in healthy donors. Vbeta (60) and Jbeta (13) primers were used in the PCR. Repertoires were generated with immunoSEQ multiplex PCR, while TCRdb's copy carries only in-frame clones and drops some. The top ten clones hold 2.5% to 3% of a sample with around 140,000 clones, about 80% of them seen once. Sequenced sample: PBMCs. The receptors derive from a female donor in good health and CMV-seronegative.

The chain joins TRBV28 to TRBJ1-1; 11 bases are a match to TRBD1. The CDR3 consists of 14 residues. Germline V gene sequence: CDR1 MDHEN, CDR2 SYDVKM. Losses at the gene ends were 8 bases for V and 0 bases for J; bases not matched to a gene: 2. As DNA, the CDR3 is TGTGCCAGCGGGACAGGGGGTTTGAACACTGAAGCTTTCTTT. Amino acid sequence: CASGTGGLNTEAFF.

This rearrangement joins TRBV5-8 to TRBJ1-6, with 10 bases aligning to TRBD1. CDR1 and CDR2 (germline): SGHTS, YDEGEE. The CDR3 has 17 residues. V lost 4 bases to trimming and J lost 9 bases; unmatched junction nucleotides: 13. The CDR3 reads CASSQIPGQGIGSPLHF. CDR3 sequence (DNA): TGTGCCAGCAGCCAGATCCCGGGACAGGGGATCGGTTCACCCCTCCACTTT.

This clone was detected a few times. The chain joins TRBV10-2 to TRBJ2-2; TRBD2 matches at 10 bases. The germline CDR1 and CDR2 sequences are WSHSY and SAAADI. V lost 0 bases, J lost 3 bases, and 4 bases stayed unmatched. The CDR3 spans 17 residues. In DNA form, the CDR3 reads TGCGCCAGCAGTGAGTCCCTAGCGGGGGCAGACACCGGGGAGCTGTTTTTT. Its translation is CASSESLAGADTGELFF.

On this clone: An end of the junction does not agree with germline; a read error may underlie this. The chain employs TRBV28 and TRBJ1-2; 8 positions agree with TRBD1. Germline V lookup: CDR1 MDHEN, CDR2 SYDVKM. The CDR3 sequence is 16 residues long. The CDR3, as DNA: TGTGCCAGCAGTTTAGCCCCCCGACAGGGGAACTATGGCTACCCCTTC. It encodes CASSLAPRQGNYGYPF.

The rearrangement joins TRBV11-2 to TRBJ2-1, with D possibly being TRBD2 (7 bases). Per germline, CDR1 SGHAT and CDR2 FQNNGV. The CDR3 spans 14 residues. The germline V and J ends were trimmed by 6 bases and 8 bases, with 17 bases remaining between them. CDR3 in DNA: TGTGCCAGCAGTCGAAAGGGGGGGATGGATGAGCAGTTCTTC. Amino acids: CASSRKGGMDEQFF.

The CDR3 nucleotides read TGTGCCAGCAGTTTAACGACAGGGCGTGAAAAACTGTTTTTT. This sequence encodes CASSLTTGREKLFF. This chain uses TRBV27 with TRBJ1-4; 7 bases match TRBD1. J lost 7 bases, V lost 2 bases, and 4 bases had no gene match. The CDR3 is 14 amino acids. Germline CDR1 MNHEY, CDR2 SMNVEV (reference sequence).

This clone was counted only a few times. V is TRBV30 and J is TRBJ1-1; D may be TRBD1 (5 bases). V was pared by 0 bases and J by 4 bases, with 15 bases between. The CDR3 has 15 amino acids. From germline, CDR1 is GTSNPN and CDR2 SVGIG (reference sequence). The CDR3 DNA sequence: TGTGCCTGGAGTGTACTTTGGGGCGGTAGCACTGAAGCTTTCTTT. Its translation: CAWSVLWGGSTEAFF.

A word on this clone: The germline gene is not matched at one end of the junction; a read error may be the cause. The sample contains more than one DNA sequence encoding this CDR3. This chain links TRBV6-5 with TRBJ2-7; D is possibly TRBD2 (6 bases). Germline V lookup: CDR1 MNHEY, CDR2 SVGAGI. This CDR3 has 15 amino acids. The CDR3, as DNA: TGTGCCAGCAGCTACTCGGCGCGGGAAAACTACGAGCAGTACTTC. Translated, it gives CASSYSARENYEQYF.

As regards this clone: A junction end diverges from the germline sequence, so it may reflect a read error. Other nucleotide sequences from this sample produce the same CDR3. The chain has TRBV5-6 and TRBJ1-4, with D perhaps TRBD1 (5 bases). Germline V gene data show CDR1 as SGHDT and CDR2 as YYEEEE. This CDR3 contains 13 residues. CDR3 in amino acids: CASSSGINEKLFF. In DNA, the CDR3 is TGTGCCAGCAGCTCAGGGATTAATGAAAAACTGTTTTTC.

The rearrangement links TRBV5-4 to TRBJ2-1; no definite D call. The CDR3 totals 11 residues. Germline V gives CDR1 SGHNT, CDR2 YYREEE (reference sequence). V lost 3 bases, J lost 5 bases, and 3 bases lay in between. In DNA, the CDR3 is TGTGCCAGCAGCTCGGACAATGAGCAGTTCTTC. Translating gives CASSSDNEQFF.

The genes are TRBV28 and TRBJ1-3, with TRBD1 as a possible D gene (5 bases). V lost 6 bases to trimming and J lost 0 bases, with 18 bases between them. Per the germline V gene, CDR1 is MDHEN and CDR2 is SYDVKM. This CDR3 has 17 residues. CDR3 loop: CASSPRQLVGSGNTIYF. The CDR3 nucleotides read TGTGCCAGCAGCCCCAGACAGTTAGTGGGCTCTGGAAACACCATATATTTT.

The chain is built from TRBV30 and TRBJ2-1; 9 bases map to TRBD1. Unmatched junction bases numbered 11, after V lost 8 bases and J lost 0 bases. The CDR3 has 16 amino acids. The germline gives CDR1 GTSNPN, CDR2 SVGIG (reference sequence). The CDR3 sequence: CARGQGRESSYNEQFF. The CDR3 nucleotides read TGTGCCCGAGGACAGGGGCGGGAGAGCTCCTACAATGAGCAGTTCTTC.

V gene TRBV27 combines with J gene TRBJ1-5, with TRBD1 as a possible D gene (6 bases). Deletions cut 3 bases from V and 9 bases from J, with 12 bases between. Germline V gives CDR1 MNHEY, CDR2 SMNVEV (reference sequence). The CDR3 has 13 residues. Here the CDR3 DNA reads TGTGCCAGCAGTTTGGACAGATCAACGCCCCAGCATTTT. It specifies CASSLDRSTPQHF.

The chain combines TRBV28 with TRBJ2-6; D might be TRBD1 (6 bases). The CDR3 loop spans 18 amino acids. Germline-derived CDR1 and CDR2 are MDHEN and SYDVKM. With 6 bases removed from V and 2 bases from J, the gap between germline ends came to 20 bases. DNA of the CDR3: TGTGCCAGCAGCCCCATACAGGGCGTTCCTACTGGGGCCAACGTCCTGACTTTC. It encodes CASSPIQGVPTGANVLTF.

V usage is TRBV7-9 and J usage is TRBJ2-7; 9 bases are shared with TRBD1. J lost 3 bases, V lost 3 bases, and 3 bases had no gene match. CDR3 length: 14 amino acids. In germline, CDR1 is SEHNR, CDR2 FQNEAQ (reference sequence). The CDR3 loop is CASSFPGQGYEQYF. In DNA, the CDR3 is TGTGCCAGCAGCTTCCCGGGACAGGGCTACGAGCAGTACTTC.

As to this clone: At one of its ends the junction is not consistent with the germline gene, which may arise from a read error. The V and J genes are TRBV5-6 and TRBJ1-2, with D possibly TRBD1 on 6 matching bases. Germline V gene lookup returns CDR1 SGHDT and CDR2 YYEEEE. The CDR3 covers 15 residues. The CDR3 reads CASSLGMGANYGYTF. The CDR3, as DNA: TGTGCCAGCAGCTTGGGGATGGGGGCTAATTATGGCTACACCTTC. Variable domain in full (rest from reference TRBV5-6 and TRBJ1-2): DAGVTQSPTHLIKTRGQQVTLRCSPKSGHDTVSWYQQALGQGPQFIFQYYEEEERQRGNFPDRFSGHQFPNYSSELNVNALLLGDSALYLCASSLGMGANYGYTFGSGTRLTVV.

The chain employs TRBV7-9 and TRBJ2-2, with 8 bases that match TRBD1. CDR1 and CDR2 from the germline V gene are SEHNR and FQNEAQ (reference sequence). This CDR3 region has 17 residues. Unmatched junction bases numbered 16, after V lost 7 bases and J lost 6 bases. CDR3: CASNEPPGQGAAGELFF. Written as DNA, the CDR3 is TGTGCCAGCAACGAACCTCCAGGACAGGGTGCCGCCGGGGAGCTGTTTTTT.

The J gene is TRBJ2-5, the V gene TRBV28; D is unclear. V gave up 3 bases and J gave up 4 bases, with 27 bases separating them. The CDR3 runs to 19 residues. The germline CDR1 and CDR2 sequences are MDHEN and SYDVKM. CDR3 sequence: CASSFSSLPPWIQRETQYF. DNA of the CDR3: TGTGCCAGCAGTTTCTCCTCTCTTCCTCCGTGGATACAGAGAGAGACCCAGTACTTC.

The chain is built from TRBV19 and TRBJ1-2, with 8 bases that match TRBD1. The CDR3 totals 15 residues. Trimming cost V 3 bases and J 2 bases; bases outside gene matches: 5. CDR1 and CDR2 (germline): LNHDA, SQIVND (reference sequence). The CDR3 nucleotides read TGTGCCAGTAGTATCTCGTCAGGGGGCAACTATGGCTACACCTTC. It specifies CASSISSGGNYGYTF.

The rearrangement links TRBV7-8 to TRBJ1-4; 10 bases match TRBD1. The CDR3 runs to 15 residues. Germline assignment: CDR1 SGHVS and CDR2 FQNEAQ. Losses at the gene ends were 9 bases for V and 5 bases for J; bases not matched to a gene: 9. CDR3: CASRDRGGQNEKLFF. The CDR3 DNA reads TGTGCCAGTAGGGACAGGGGAGGGCAGAATGAAAAACTGTTTTTT.

This rearrangement joins TRBV19 to TRBJ1-6, with 7 positions matching TRBD1. The CDR3 is 16 amino acids. The germline gives CDR1 LNHDA, CDR2 SQIVND (reference sequence). V shed 3 bases and J 8 bases; nucleotides not matched to a gene: 10. The CDR3 DNA follows: TGTGCCAGTAGTATTGGGACAGCTATATGGGATTCACCCCTCCACTTT. This sequence encodes CASSIGTAIWDSPLHF.

V gene TRBV7-2 combines with J gene TRBJ1-2; D might be TRBD1 (6 bases). Trimming pared 6 bases from V and 4 bases from J, leaving 12 bases between. This CDR3 has 13 amino acids. CDR1 SGHTA and CDR2 FQGNSA come from the germline V gene. The CDR3 loop is CASSRDTAYGYTF. CDR3 sequence (DNA): TGTGCCAGCAGTAGGGACACAGCCTATGGCTACACCTTC.

V is TRBV7-3 and J is TRBJ2-1; 15 bases are a match to TRBD2. The V gene's germline CDR1 is SGHTA and CDR2 FQGTGA. The CDR3 contains 20 residues. The trim removed 5 bases at V and 2 bases at J, leaving 13 bases unmatched. This chain's CDR3 is CASSLHHPGTSGGPYNEQFF. The CDR3 bases are TGTGCCAGCAGCCTCCACCATCCCGGGACTAGCGGGGGGCCCTACAATGAGCAGTTCTTC. Supplemented by reference TRBV7-3 and TRBJ2-1, the full variable domain reads GAGVSQTPSNKVTEKGKYVELRCDPISGHTALYWYRQSLGQGPEFLIYFQGTGAADDSGLPNDRFFAVRPEGSVSTLKIQRTERGDSAVYLCASSLHHPGTSGGPYNEQFFGPGTRLTVL.

This clone was counted a few times. The gene calls are TRBV15 and TRBJ1-1; 7 bases agree with TRBD1. The germline CDR1 and CDR2 sequences are LNHNV and YYDKDF (reference sequence). The CDR3 is 16 residues long. V lost 0 bases to trimming and J lost 4 bases; unmatched junction nucleotides: 8. The CDR3 sequence: CATSRDGRAGGTEAFF. CDR3 nucleotide sequence: TGTGCCACCAGCAGAGATGGTCGGGCAGGGGGCACTGAAGCTTTCTTT.

Concerning this clone: One end of the junction fails to match germline, which may point to a read error. The chain combines TRBV5-6 with TRBJ1-2; D not certain. Germline CDR1 is SGHDT and CDR2 is YYEEEE. The CDR3 contains 14 residues. CDR3 region: CASSLAALNYGYPF. The CDR3 DNA reads TGTGCCAGCAGCTTGGCTGCCCTTAACTATGGCTACCCCTTC.

The rearrangement joins TRBV29-1 to TRBJ2-7; D not resolved. V shed 3 bases and J shed 4 bases, with 7 bases lying between them. This CDR3 has 11 residues. Germline values: CDR1 SQVTM, CDR2 ANQGSEA. CDR3 sequence reads: CSVEASYEQYF. CDR3 in DNA: TGCAGCGTTGAGGCTAGTTACGAGCAGTACTTC.

V is TRBV27 and J is TRBJ1-2; D not certain. The V end was cut by 8 bases, the J end by 2 bases, with 12 bases between. In germline, CDR1 is MNHEY, CDR2 SMNVEV (reference sequence). The CDR3 covers 13 residues. Written as DNA, the CDR3 is TGTGCCAGCGGTGCCCAACAGAACTATGGCTACACCTTC. Protein product: CASGAQQNYGYTF.

The chain joins TRBV28 to TRBJ1-5; TRBD1 matches at 11 bases. Trimming removed 1 base from V and 2 bases from J; junction bases left unmatched: 13. There are 20 residues in the CDR3. Germline V gene lookup returns CDR1 MDHEN and CDR2 SYDVKM. The DNA for the CDR3 is TGTGCCAGCAGTTTATACCTTACCGGGACAGGGGGTTCGGGCAATCAGCCCCAGCATTTT. Translating gives CASSLYLTGTGGSGNQPQHF.

This clone was seen a single time. The V call is TRBV19, the J call TRBJ2-3; D is perhaps TRBD1 (6 bases). Germline assignment: CDR1 LNHDA and CDR2 SQIVND (reference sequence). CDR3 length: 17 residues. The V gene lost 3 bases and the J gene lost 1 base, with 17 bases spanning the gap. The CDR3 nucleotides are TGTGCCAGTAGTATTGGGGGCAGGGGAAGAGGCACAGATACGCAGTATTTT. Protein: CASSIGGRGRGTDTQYF. The full variable domain, completed using reference TRBV19 and TRBJ2-3, is DGGITQSPKYLFRKEGQNVTLSCEQNLNHDAMYWYRQDPGQGLRLIYYSQIVNDFQKGDIAEGYSVSREKKESFPLTVTSAQKNPTAFYLCASSIGGRGRGTDTQYFGPGTRLTVL.

The gene calls are TRBV28 and TRBJ2-3, with 9 bases that match TRBD2. Germline V gives CDR1 MDHEN, CDR2 SYDVKM. The trim removed 3 bases at V and 6 bases at J, leaving 10 bases unmatched. The CDR3 length is 16 residues. CDR3 region: CASSFASGVLGDTQYF. The CDR3 coding sequence is TGTGCCAGCAGTTTTGCTAGCGGGGTGTTAGGTGATACGCAGTATTTT.

The chain is built from TRBV6-5 and TRBJ1-1, with a weak D call TRBD1 (6 bases). This CDR3 contains 16 residues. Germline V lookup: CDR1 MNHEY, CDR2 SVGAGI. V was pared by 0 bases and J by 1 base, with 12 bases between. For the CDR3, the DNA is TGTGCCAGCAGTTACTCGCCCCTCAGGGGGAACACTGAAGCTTTCTTT. Its protein is CASSYSPLRGNTEAFF.

V gene TRBV28 combines with J gene TRBJ1-2, with a possible D match to TRBD1 (5 bases). The CDR3 is 16 residues long. The germline CDR1 and CDR2 sequences are MDHEN and SYDVKM. V was pared by 6 bases and J by 4 bases, with 21 bases between. The DNA of the CDR3 is TGTGCCAGCAGCCAAGGGTGGGACTCCACTCTCTATGGCTACACCTTC. Amino acids: CASSQGWDSTLYGYTF.